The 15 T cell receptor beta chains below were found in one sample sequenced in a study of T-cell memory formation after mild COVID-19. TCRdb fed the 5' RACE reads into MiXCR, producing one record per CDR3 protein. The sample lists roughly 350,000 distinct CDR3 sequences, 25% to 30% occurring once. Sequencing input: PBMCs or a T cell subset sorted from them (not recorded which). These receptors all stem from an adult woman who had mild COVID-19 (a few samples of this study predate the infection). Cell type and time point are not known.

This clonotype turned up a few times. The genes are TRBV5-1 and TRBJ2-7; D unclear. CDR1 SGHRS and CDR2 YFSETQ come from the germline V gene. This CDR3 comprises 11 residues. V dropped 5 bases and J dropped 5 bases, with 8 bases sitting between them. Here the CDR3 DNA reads TGCGCCAGCAGGAGTGGCGACGAGCAGTACTTC. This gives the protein CASRSGDEQYF.

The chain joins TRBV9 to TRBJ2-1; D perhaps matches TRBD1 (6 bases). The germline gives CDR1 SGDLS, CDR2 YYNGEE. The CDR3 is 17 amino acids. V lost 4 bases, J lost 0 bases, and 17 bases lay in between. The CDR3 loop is CASSLGGAEGSYNEQFF. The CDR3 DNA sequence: TGTGCCAGCAGCCTAGGGGGAGCGGAAGGCTCCTACAATGAGCAGTTCTTC.

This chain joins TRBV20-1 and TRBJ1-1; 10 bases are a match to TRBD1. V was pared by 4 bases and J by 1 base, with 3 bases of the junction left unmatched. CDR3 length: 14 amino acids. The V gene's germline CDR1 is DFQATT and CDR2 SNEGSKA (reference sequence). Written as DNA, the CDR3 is TGCAGTGCTAAAGACAGGGGGCGGAACACTGAAGCTTTCTTT. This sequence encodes CSAKDRGRNTEAFF.

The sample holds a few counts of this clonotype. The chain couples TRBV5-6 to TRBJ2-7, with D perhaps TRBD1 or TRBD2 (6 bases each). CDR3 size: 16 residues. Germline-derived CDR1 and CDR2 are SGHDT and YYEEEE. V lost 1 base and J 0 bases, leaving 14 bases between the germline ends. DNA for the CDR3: TGTGCCAGCAGCTTGTGGGGGCGGGGTAGCTCCTACGAGCAGTACTTC. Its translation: CASSLWGRGSSYEQYF.

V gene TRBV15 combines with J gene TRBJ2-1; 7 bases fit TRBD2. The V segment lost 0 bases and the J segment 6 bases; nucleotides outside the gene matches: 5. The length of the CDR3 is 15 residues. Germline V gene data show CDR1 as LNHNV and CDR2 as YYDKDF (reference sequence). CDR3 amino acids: CATSRDLGGSNEQFF. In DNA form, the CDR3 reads TGTGCCACCAGCAGAGATTTAGGCGGGAGCAATGAGCAGTTCTTC.

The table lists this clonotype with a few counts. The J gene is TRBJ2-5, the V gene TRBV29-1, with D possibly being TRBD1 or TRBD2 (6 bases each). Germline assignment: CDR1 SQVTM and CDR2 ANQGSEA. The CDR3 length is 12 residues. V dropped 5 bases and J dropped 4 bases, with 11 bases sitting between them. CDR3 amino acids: CSVSGGRETQYF. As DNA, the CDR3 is TGCAGCGTTTCTGGGGGGCGAGAGACCCAGTACTTC.

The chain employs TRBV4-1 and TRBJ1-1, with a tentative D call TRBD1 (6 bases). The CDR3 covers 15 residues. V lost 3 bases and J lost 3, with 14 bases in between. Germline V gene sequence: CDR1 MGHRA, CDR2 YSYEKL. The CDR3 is CASSQQGFRDTEAFF. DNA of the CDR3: TGCGCCAGCAGCCAGCAGGGGTTTAGGGACACTGAAGCTTTCTTT.

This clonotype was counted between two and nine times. CDR3 in amino acids: CSVEVWALKLAKNIQYF. The CDR3 DNA is TGCAGCGTTGAAGTCTGGGCCCTAAAACTAGCCAAAAACATTCAGTACTTC. This chain connects TRBV29-1 to TRBJ2-4; D is undetermined. The CDR3 length is 17 residues. The V end lost 1 base, the J end lost 0 bases, and 16 bases lay between the germline ends. Germline values: CDR1 SQVTM, CDR2 ANQGSEA.

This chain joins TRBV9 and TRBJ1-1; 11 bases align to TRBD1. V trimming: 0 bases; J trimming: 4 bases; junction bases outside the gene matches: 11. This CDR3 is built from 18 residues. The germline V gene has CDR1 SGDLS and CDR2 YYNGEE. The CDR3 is CASSVATSPGTGGTEAFF. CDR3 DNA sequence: TGTGCCAGCAGCGTAGCTACTTCGCCCGGGACAGGGGGCACTGAAGCTTTCTTT.

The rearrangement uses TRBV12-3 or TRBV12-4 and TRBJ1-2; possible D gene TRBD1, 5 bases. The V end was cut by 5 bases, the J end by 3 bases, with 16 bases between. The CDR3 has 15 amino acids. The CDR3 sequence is CASSPSGGRDYGYTF. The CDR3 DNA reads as TGTGCCAGCAGTCCATCGGGTGGCAGGGACTATGGCTACACCTTC.

The chain's CDR3 is CASSPPSLGGVYGYTF. DNA for the CDR3: TGTGCCAGCTCACCACCGAGTCTTGGGGGCGTCTATGGCTACACCTTC. The rearrangement joins TRBV18 to TRBJ1-2; D perhaps matches TRBD1 (6 bases). CDR1 is KGHSH and CDR2 is LQKENI in the germline V gene. CDR3 length: 16 amino acids. V lost 0 bases to trimming and J lost 4 bases, with 15 bases between them.

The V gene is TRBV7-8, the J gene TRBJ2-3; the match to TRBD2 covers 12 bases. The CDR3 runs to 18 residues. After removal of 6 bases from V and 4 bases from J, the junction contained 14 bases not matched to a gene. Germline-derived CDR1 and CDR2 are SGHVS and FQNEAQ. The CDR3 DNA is TGTGCCAGCAGGGCCGGCACTAGCGGGAGGTCGGGCGCAGATACGCAGTATTTT. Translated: CASRAGTSGRSGADTQYF. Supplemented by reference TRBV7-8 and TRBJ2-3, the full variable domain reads GAGVSQSPRYKVAKRGQDVALRCDPISGHVSLFWYQQALGQGPEFLTYFQNEAQLDKSGLPSDRFFAERPEGSVSTLKIQRTQQEDSAVYLCASRAGTSGRSGADTQYFGPGTRLTVL.

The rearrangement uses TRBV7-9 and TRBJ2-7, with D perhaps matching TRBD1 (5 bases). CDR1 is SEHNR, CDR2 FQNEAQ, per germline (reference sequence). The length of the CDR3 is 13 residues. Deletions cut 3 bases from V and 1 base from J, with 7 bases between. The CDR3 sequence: CASSLTESYEQYF. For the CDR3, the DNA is TGTGCCAGCAGCTTGACAGAATCCTACGAGCAGTACTTC.

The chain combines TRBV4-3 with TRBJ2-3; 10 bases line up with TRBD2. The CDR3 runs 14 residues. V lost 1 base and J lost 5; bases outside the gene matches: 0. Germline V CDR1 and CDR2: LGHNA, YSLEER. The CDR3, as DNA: TGCGCCAGCAGCCAAGGACTAGCGGGAGATACGCAGTATTTT. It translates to CASSQGLAGDTQYF.

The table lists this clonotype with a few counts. The CDR3 DNA is TGTGCCAGCAGGCCCGTCCCGTACGGGACTAGCACAGATACGCAGTATTTT. As protein: CASRPVPYGTSTDTQYF. V usage is TRBV11-2 and J usage is TRBJ2-3; D is possibly TRBD2 (6 bases). The CDR3 runs to 17 residues. The V gene lost 6 bases and the J gene lost 0 bases, with 19 bases spanning the gap. Germline-derived CDR1 and CDR2 are SGHAT and FQNNGV. The full variable domain, completed using reference TRBV11-2 and TRBJ2-3, is EAGVAQSPRYKIIEKRQSVAFWCNPISGHATLYWYQQILGQGPKLLIQFQNNGVVDDSQLPKDRFSAERLKGVDSTLKIQPAKLEDSAVYLCASRPVPYGTSTDTQYFGPGTRLTVL.